A single T cell receptor beta chain is shown here with its context. Original processing methods: Reference gene primers were amplified, and this amplification served to estimate nucleated cell counts. The method was immunoSEQ multiplex PCR; TCRdb's version includes in-frame clones alone and lacks a portion of them. V and J calls and clone size are as listed in that table; D and trimming were resolved from the DNA. The sample contains about 150,000 clones, roughly 80% of which appear only once. This specimen belongs to a study of blood T cell repertoires in COVID-19. Study-wide context: Specimens from acute and convalescent COVID-19 originated in the United States, Italy and Spain. Sample material is recorded as cDNA or gDNA derived from T cells, B-cell-depleted T cells, or PBMCs.

V was clipped by 0 bases and J by 7 bases; unmatched bases: 3. Germline lookup yields CDR1 LNHNV and CDR2 YYDKDF (reference sequence). The CDR3 covers 16 residues. The V and J genes are TRBV15 and TRBJ2-1, with 13 bases identical to TRBD2. What was sequenced was peripheral blood. The TCR was taken from a man aged 50 to 60 with active or convalescent COVID-19. The CDR3 coding sequence is TGTGCCACCAGCAGAGACGGACTAGCGGGAGTAAATGAGCAGTTCTTC. This translates into CATSRDGLAGVNEQFF.